The T cell receptor (beta chain) under discussion was sequenced for a study of metastatic and nonmetastatic thyroid tumors. TCRdb re-called the PCR reads through MiXCR. The sample lists 7,000 to 8,000 clones; approximately 30% were seen once. Patients had received no treatment of any kind before thyroid surgery. The length of the CDR3 is 14 residues. V dropped 6 bases and J dropped 4; count of bases not matched to a gene: 3. Germline assignment: CDR1 SNHLY and CDR2 FYNNEI. The rearrangement joins TRBV2 to TRBJ2-2; TRBD1 matches 9 bases. Source material: tumor tissue. This sequence was found in a male donor with papillary thyroid cancer or a benign thyroid nodule (not recorded which). Some clones in this sample may be carry-over from other donors' samples. CDR3 sequence: CASRRDRVTGELFF. The CDR3 DNA is TGTGCCAGCAGAAGGGACAGGGTCACCGGGGAGCTGTTTTTT. Full variable domain (outside the CDR3, taken from reference TRBV2 and TRBJ2-2): EPEVTQTPSHQVTQMGQEVILRCVPISNHLYFYWYRQILGQKVEFLVSFYNNEISEKSEIFDDQFSVERPDGSNFTLKIRSTKLEDSAMYFCASRRDRVTGELFFGEGSRLTVL.